This is a list of T cell receptor beta chains from one sample in a study of a mutant IDH1 vaccine in newly diagnosed glioma. This table comes from immunoSEQ multiplex PCR, and its TCRdb copy is limited to in-frame clones, with some not included. The sample records 50,000 to 65,000 clones, more than 80% being singletons. The input for sequencing was PBMCs, taken from a glioma patient treated with radiotherapy, temozolomide or both. These receptors were collected from a man aged 18 to 30 with glioma. CDR3s include the opening cysteine and the closing phenylalanine or tryptophan. The D gene is left open where the match is weak. The size of a clone is reported for some rows only, either as once, few or many, or as a class for expanded clones.

j_call d_call v_call clone_size cdr3_aa cdr3_nt
TRBJ1-1 TRBD1 TRBV4-2 - CASSHTGGGYEAFF TGTGCCAGCAGCCACACAGGGGGCGGGTATGAAGCTTTCTTT
TRBJ2-7 TRBD1 TRBV5-6 - CASSTDRAQYF TGTGCCAGCAGCACAGACAGGGCACAGTACTTC
TRBJ1-5 TRBD1 TRBV27 once CAIQGGPQHF TGTGCCATCCAGGGGGGGCCCCAGCATTTT
TRBJ2-7 TRBD2 TRBV27 - CASSLRAGGSYEQYF TGTGCCAGCAGTTTAAGAGCGGGAGGTTCCTACGAGCAGTACTTC
TRBJ1-6 - TRBV6-6 few CASTPGRGRYNSPLHF TGTGCCAGCACACCCGGGAGGGGTCGGTATAATTCACCCCTCCACTTT
TRBJ2-5 TRBD2 TRBV7-2 - CASSLALGTSGNQETQYF TGTGCCAGCAGCTTAGCGCTCGGGACTAGCGGGAACCAAGAGACCCAGTACTTC
TRBJ1-1 - TRBV27 - CASSLAGISTEAFF TGTGCCAGCAGTTTAGCTGGGATCAGCACTGAAGCTTTCTTT
TRBJ2-5 - TRBV9 - CASSANQETQYF TGTGCCAGCAGCGCAAACCAAGAGACCCAGTACTTC
TRBJ1-1 - TRBV30 few CAWSPRGFMNTEAFF TGTGCCTGGAGTCCCCGGGGATTTATGAACACTGAAGCTTTCTTT
TRBJ2-7 TRBD2 TRBV30 - CAWSRSGGAHEQYF TGTGCCTGGAGTAGAAGCGGGGGGGCCCACGAGCAGTACTTC
TRBJ1-1 - TRBV6-4 - CASSYTGKTEAFF TGTGCCAGCAGTTACACAGGGAAGACTGAAGCTTTCTTT
TRBJ1-1 TRBD1 TRBV20-1 - CSAPRQGMAFF TGCAGTGCCCCTCGACAGGGAATGGCTTTCTTT